This passage covers 30 T cell receptor beta chains from one sample sequenced in a study of T cells expressing NK-cell markers. TCRdb reprocessed the 5' RACE reads; each CDR3 protein has one entry and no DNA is given. This listing includes hundreds of thousands of distinct CDR3 sequences. Sequenced material: blood T cells: a sorted CD56 or NKG2C T cell subset, CD4+ or CD8+ T cells, or bulk PBMC T cells (not recorded which). The receptors were gathered from a man between 18 and 35 years old in good health.

The chain employs TRBV25-1 and TRBJ2-1; TCRdb lists TRBD1, though no DNA is available to test this call. This CDR3 has 15 amino acids. Germline assignment: CDR1 MGHDK and CDR2 SYGVNS. The CDR3 sequence: CASTPTGGSYNEQFF.

The chain has TRBV5-1 and TRBJ2-1; there is no DNA to check the TCRdb D call of TRBD1. The CDR3 extends over 15 amino acids. Germline values: CDR1 SGHRS, CDR2 YFSETQ. CDR3 residues: CASSPMGTDRNEQFF.

This chain uses TRBV29-1 with TRBJ1-2. Germline CDR1 is SQVTM and CDR2 is ANQGSEA. The CDR3 length is 12 residues. CDR3 region: CSVQTLPYGYTF.

V usage is TRBV6-2 or TRBV6-3 and J usage is TRBJ2-5; TCRdb outputs TRBD1, but without DNA this stays unchecked. The CDR3 length is 15 residues. CDR1 and CDR2 from the germline V gene are MNHEY and SVGEGT. CDR3 in amino acids: CASRPWSGGPETQYF.

The V call is TRBV2, the J call TRBJ2-7; the D gene TCRdb calls, TRBD1, cannot be checked with no DNA. The CDR3 is 14 residues long. Looked up from germline, CDR1 is SNHLY and CDR2 is FYNNEI. The CDR3 sequence: CASTETGFSYEQYF.

V usage is TRBV20-1 and J usage is TRBJ2-5; the D call from TCRdb, TRBD2, cannot be confirmed without DNA. The CDR3 totals 13 residues. CDR1 and CDR2 from the germline V gene are DFQATT and SNEGSKA (reference sequence). The chain's CDR3 is CSAKRDATLTQYF.

The gene calls are TRBV20-1 and TRBJ2-1; the TRBD2 assignment by TCRdb is unverifiable without DNA. Per the germline V gene, CDR1 is DFQATT and CDR2 is SNEGSKA (reference sequence). The CDR3 is 14 residues long. CDR3 region: CSASGGTSNNEQFF.

The chain employs TRBV3-1 and TRBJ1-6; TCRdb returns TRBD1, unconfirmable since there is no DNA. CDR1 and CDR2 (germline): LGHDT, YNNKEL (reference sequence). CDR3 length: 13 amino acids. CDR3 sequence: CASSQGLSSPLHF.

This chain links TRBV2 with TRBJ2-5; the TRBD1 assignment by TCRdb is unverifiable without DNA. The CDR3 covers 13 residues. Germline-derived CDR1 and CDR2 are SNHLY and FYNNEI. CDR3 loop: CASRTGGLETQYF.

The genes are TRBV12-3 or TRBV12-4 and TRBJ2-1; TCRdb's D gene call, TRBD1, goes unchecked for lack of DNA. CDR3 length: 12 residues. The CDR3 sequence: CASSPGGGEQFF.

This chain uses TRBV3-1 with TRBJ1-4; TCRdb picks TRBD1, but there is no DNA to check that call. This CDR3 has 14 residues. Germline CDR1 is LGHDT and CDR2 is YNNKEL (reference sequence). The CDR3 loop reads CASSSGLTNEKLFF. The full variable domain, in which reference TRBV3-1 and TRBJ1-4 provide the parts outside the CDR3, is DTAVSQTPKYLVTQMGNDKSIKCEQNLGHDTMYWYKQDSKKFLKIMFSYNNKELIINETVPNRFSPKSPDKAHLNLHINSLELGDSAVYFCASSSGLTNEKLFFGSGTQLSVL.

CDR3 amino acids: CSANRGQGGYTEAFF. The chain joins TRBV20-1 to TRBJ1-1; the D gene TCRdb calls, TRBD1, cannot be checked with no DNA. The V gene's germline CDR1 is DFQATT and CDR2 SNEGSKA (reference sequence). The CDR3 is made up of 15 amino acids.

The chain employs TRBV5-6 and TRBJ2-2; TCRdb picks TRBD2, but there is no DNA to check that call. The germline gives CDR1 SGHDT, CDR2 YYEEEE. The length of the CDR3 is 17 residues. CDR3 in amino acids: CASSLVGAGGPPGELFF.

The chain joins TRBV7-9 to TRBJ2-3; TCRdb reports TRBD1, a call that lacks DNA to check it against. The CDR3 loop spans 16 amino acids. CDR1 and CDR2 (germline): SEHNR, FQNEAQ (reference sequence). The CDR3: CASEARDRGFTDTQYF.

The chain employs TRBV15 and TRBJ2-5. This CDR3 is 14 amino acids long. Germline lookup yields CDR1 LNHNV and CDR2 YYDKDF (reference sequence). CDR3 protein: CATSRAGNQETQYF.

The chain combines TRBV29-1 with TRBJ1-2; TCRdb designates TRBD1, a call that cannot be tested without DNA. CDR3 length: 11 residues. CDR1 and CDR2 from the germline V gene are SQVTM and ANQGSEA. The CDR3 region is CSARTGHGYTF.

The chain is built from TRBV5-6 and TRBJ1-4; TCRdb returns TRBD1, unconfirmable since there is no DNA. Germline V lookup: CDR1 SGHDT, CDR2 YYEEEE. The CDR3 covers 14 residues. The CDR3 is CASSWTANNEKLFF.

The chain recombines TRBV20-1 with TRBJ2-2. The CDR3 extends over 15 amino acids. The V gene's germline CDR1 is DFQATT and CDR2 SNEGSKA (reference sequence). CDR3 protein: CSARSSGWGSGELFF.

The rearrangement uses TRBV29-1 and TRBJ1-1. Germline-derived CDR1 and CDR2 are SQVTM and ANQGSEA. The CDR3 is 13 amino acids. CDR3: CSVEVLTGTEAFF.

The V and J genes are TRBV7-2 and TRBJ2-5; absent DNA, TCRdb's TRBD2 call cannot be checked. CDR3 length: 16 residues. Germline CDR1 and CDR2: SGHTA and FQGNSA. CDR3 protein: CASRRTLAGDSETQYF. Full variable domain (remainder filled in from reference TRBV7-2 and TRBJ2-5): GAGVSQSPSNKVTEKGKDVELRCDPISGHTALYWYRQSLGQGLEFLIYFQGNSAPDKSGLPSDRFSAERTGGSVSTLTIQRTQQEDSAVYLCASRRTLAGDSETQYFGPGTRLLVL.

This chain uses TRBV10-3 with TRBJ2-3; the D call of TRBD1 rests on TCRdb alone, since no DNA is present to check it. This CDR3 comprises 13 residues. The V gene's germline CDR1 is ENHRY and CDR2 SYGVKD. Here the CDR3 reads CAINAGVGDTQYF.

The chain employs TRBV7-2 and TRBJ2-1. The CDR3 totals 12 residues. Per germline, CDR1 SGHTA and CDR2 FQGNSA. The CDR3 loop is CASSFNGNEQFF.

The CDR3 sequence is CASRWGSWANTGELFF. The rearrangement links TRBV12-3 or TRBV12-4 to TRBJ2-2; TCRdb returns TRBD1, unconfirmable since there is no DNA. The CDR3 loop spans 16 amino acids.

This chain joins TRBV12-3 or TRBV12-4 and TRBJ2-3; TCRdb's D call, TRBD1, is unchecked because there is no DNA. CDR3 length: 15 residues. CDR3 loop: CASSFPDRDTDTQYF.

The chain combines TRBV6-5 with TRBJ2-1. The CDR3 consists of 16 residues. Germline lookup yields CDR1 MNHEY and CDR2 SVGAGI. The CDR3 spells CASSYSNTRAYNEQFF.

The chain combines TRBV5-1 with TRBJ2-1; without DNA, the TCRdb call of TRBD1 cannot be checked. The CDR3 consists of 15 residues. The germline gives CDR1 SGHRS, CDR2 YFSETQ. CDR3 region: CASTAGRDAFGKQFF.

V usage is TRBV7-9 and J usage is TRBJ2-7; the TCRdb call, TRBD1, lacks DNA for checking. Looked up from germline, CDR1 is SEHNR and CDR2 is FQNEAQ (reference sequence). CDR3 length: 15 residues. CDR3 residues: CASSFTEGALGEQYF.

CDR3 in amino acids: CATSAAWDSSHEQFF. V gene TRBV24-1 combines with J gene TRBJ2-1. Germline CDR1 and CDR2: KGHDR and SFDVKD. This CDR3 spans 15 amino acids.

The chain uses TRBV4-2 and TRBJ1-6; there is no DNA to check the TCRdb D call of TRBD1. This CDR3 is built from 16 residues. Germline V CDR1 and CDR2: LGHNA, YNFKEQ. The CDR3: CASSQDRVGGLSPLHF.

The V gene is TRBV15, the J gene TRBJ2-7; TCRdb indicates TRBD1, and absent DNA this call remains unverified. The CDR3 covers 13 residues. Per germline, CDR1 LNHNV and CDR2 YYDKDF (reference sequence). CDR3 sequence reads: CATRKGTDSEQYF.